These 5 T cell receptor beta chains originate from one sample sequenced in a study of cytomegalovirus exposure and HLA in healthy donors. Amplification used 60 Vbeta primers and 13 Jbeta primers. Generated by immunoSEQ multiplex PCR, the TCRdb table keeps only in-frame clones and is missing some. In the table there are about 67,000 clones, roughly two thirds of which are singletons. Material for sequencing was PBMCs. These receptors were collected from a woman under 40 in good health and CMV-seronegative.

This chain uses TRBV9 with TRBJ1-2, with D possibly TRBD1 on 5 matching bases. Between the trimmed V and J ends, which lost 5 bases and 6 bases, there was a span of 17 bases. The V gene's germline CDR1 is SGDLS and CDR2 YYNGEE. This CDR3 region has 14 residues. The CDR3 sequence is CASRDLGGGDGYTF. CDR3 in DNA: TGTGCCAGCAGGGACCTGGGGGGGGGTGATGGCTACACCTTC.

There are a few counts of this clone. The V and J genes are TRBV7-6 and TRBJ1-3; 7 bases line up with TRBD1. Trimming removed 2 bases from V and 2 bases from J; junction bases left unmatched: 9. The germline gives CDR1 SGHVS, CDR2 FNYEAQ. The CDR3 runs 17 residues. CDR3 residues: CASSLIRRGQTGNTIYF. For the CDR3, the DNA is TGTGCCAGCAGCTTAATCCGCCGGGGACAGACTGGAAACACCATATATTTT.

V is TRBV7-9 and J is TRBJ2-3; 11 bases line up with TRBD2. The V and J ends lost 6 bases and 3 bases, in that order; junction bases with no gene match: 2. The CDR3 loop spans 14 amino acids. Germline V CDR1 and CDR2: SEHNR, FQNEAQ (reference sequence). The CDR3 loop reads CASSPSGGTDTQYF. In DNA form, the CDR3 reads TGTGCCAGCAGTCCTAGCGGGGGGACAGATACGCAGTATTTT.

The chain has TRBV10-1 and TRBJ2-5; D is perhaps TRBD1 (5 bases). Between the trimmed V and J ends, which lost 4 bases and 5 bases, there was a span of 14 bases. The length of the CDR3 is 14 residues. The germline CDR1 and CDR2 sequences are WNHNN and SYGVQD (reference sequence). The DNA for the CDR3 is TGCGCCAGCAGTGCCACAGGTCTCCTGGAGACCCAGTACTTC. Translation gives CASSATGLLETQYF.

This clone was detected only once. V gene TRBV5-5 combines with J gene TRBJ1-4; the D is unclear. There are 16 residues in the CDR3. Trimming stripped 1 base from V and 5 bases from J, with 15 bases between. The V gene's germline CDR1 is SGHKS and CDR2 YYEKEE (reference sequence). DNA of the CDR3: TGTGCCAGCAGCTTGCTCTTAGCGGGAAAGAATGAAAAACTGTTTTTT. Translation gives CASSLLLAGKNEKLFF.